The clone carrying this TCR beta chain was observed many times. Time point reported: newly diagnosed GD, antithyroid drugs for less than 3 months. TCR sequences were obtained from RNA taken from PBMCs. Peripheral blood, at roughly 8.4 milliliters, went into EDTA tubes. Germline CDR1 and CDR2: MNHEY and SMNVEV (reference sequence). The CDR3 is 17 residues long. V lost 5 bases to trimming and J lost 1 base; unmatched junction nucleotides: 9. Libraries of TCR beta came from iRepertoire HTBI primers plus Arm-PCR of CDR3 regions. TCRdb reanalysed the multiplex PCR reads using MiXCR and keeps one entry per CDR3 protein. The table has 350,000 to 450,000 distinct CDR3 sequences, 10% to 15% seen once; the top ten hold under 20%. The entry originates in a study of regulatory T cells in long-lasting Graves disease. Study information: The antithyroid drugs taken by newly diagnosed Graves' patients had been used for under 3 months.

This same sample was also taken into another study, of T cells in Graves' hyperthyroidism and ophthalmopathy. Turning to that study: Patients between 18 and 65 years old had hyperthyroidism, newly diagnosed and lasting under 2 months. With a median lead of roughly 6.2 months before onset, the model predicted ophthalmopathy.

The starting material was peripheral blood mononuclear cells (PBMCs), obtained at new diagnosis, from a patient treated with antithyroid drugs. V gene TRBV27 combines with J gene TRBJ2-7; the match to TRBD1 covers 12 bases. The clonotype comes from a woman between 18 and 29 years old with Graves disease. CDR3 region: CASSAGTGGYGSYEQYF. CDR3 coding DNA: TGTGCCAGCAGTGCGGGGACAGGGGGCTATGGATCCTACGAGCAGTACTTC.